A selection of T cell receptor beta chains follows, all from one sample in a study of blood T cell repertoires in COVID-19. Assay used: immunoSEQ multiplex PCR; TCRdb lists only in-frame clones, some missing. The sample comprises some 670,000 clones, about 90% of which are singletons, and under 0.3% rests with the top ten. Sequenced: peripheral blood. The receptor set was obtained from a young woman with acute or convalescent COVID-19. The CDR3 runs from the conserved cysteine through the conserved F or W. D genes are given only for firm matches. For some rows the clone size is stated as once, few or many, or as a class when expanded; others skip it.

v_gene,j_gene,abundance,d_gene,CDR3aa,CDR3nt
TRBV11-2,TRBJ1-4,once,-,CASSSVAGLNEKLFF,TGTGCCAGCAGTTCGGTGGCAGGCCTGAATGAAAAACTGTTTTTT
TRBV6-5,TRBJ1-6,few,-,CASSYSGTNNSPLHF,TGTGCCAGCAGTTACTCTGGGACAAATAATTCACCCCTCCACTTT
TRBV4-1,TRBJ2-7,-,TRBD2,CASSQERGGGGYEQYF,TGCGCCAGCAGCCAAGAAAGAGGCGGGGGTGGTTACGAGCAGTACTTC
TRBV5-1,TRBJ2-1,-,-,CASSSGVNNYNEQFF,TGCGCCAGCAGCTCAGGGGTAAACAACTACAATGAGCAGTTCTTC
TRBV6-5,TRBJ2-3,-,TRBD1,CASSPTGTNTQYF,TGTGCCAGCAGCCCGACAGGGACCAATACGCAGTATTTT
TRBV30,TRBJ2-2,-,-,CAWSVRAFTGELFF,TGTGCCTGGAGTGTACGAGCCTTCACCGGGGAGCTGTTTTTT
TRBV19,TRBJ1-1,-,-,CASMDRTMNTEAFF,TGTGCCAGTATGGACAGAACCATGAACACTGAAGCTTTCTTT
TRBV5-1,TRBJ2-5,once,TRBD1,CASSFNTGVETQYF,TGCGCCAGCAGCTTCAATACAGGGGTGGAGACCCAGTACTTC
TRBV11-3,TRBJ2-3,-,-,CASSSTLTDTQYF,TGTGCCAGCAGCTCGACTCTCACAGATACGCAGTATTTT
TRBV7-8,TRBJ2-7,once,-,CASSLARSYEQYF,TGTGCCAGCAGCTTAGCGAGGAGCTACGAGCAGTACTTC
TRBV19,TRBJ2-7,-,TRBD2,CASSRTSGGHYEQYF,TGTGCCAGTAGTAGGACTAGCGGGGGCCACTACGAGCAGTACTTC
TRBV11-1,TRBJ1-6,-,-,CASSEREGRSPLHF,TGTGCCAGCAGCGAACGAGAGGGGAGGTCACCCCTCCACTTT
TRBV6-2/TRBV6-3,TRBJ1-4,-,TRBD1,CASSSGQVFNEKLFF,TGTGCCAGCAGTTCCGGACAGGTCTTTAATGAAAAACTGTTTTTT
TRBV4-1,TRBJ1-5,-,-,CASSPVEGRIGQHF,TGCGCCAGCAGTCCGGTGGAGGGCCGAATTGGGCAGCATTTT
TRBV28,TRBJ2-7,few,-,CASKLHESYEQYF,TGTGCCAGCAAGCTGCACGAGAGCTACGAGCAGTACTTC
TRBV4-1,TRBJ2-5,-,TRBD2,CASSRERLAGGETQYF,TGCGCCAGCAGCCGCGAACGACTAGCGGGAGGAGAGACCCAGTACTTC
TRBV24-1,TRBJ2-4,-,-,CATSDNDSLAKNIQYF,TGTGCCACCAGTGATAATGACAGTCTAGCCAAAAACATTCAGTACTTC
TRBV9,TRBJ1-4,-,-,CASSVGPATNEKLFF,TGTGCCAGCAGCGTAGGTCCAGCAACTAATGAAAAACTGTTTTTT
TRBV6-2/TRBV6-3,TRBJ1-1,-,-,CASSYGGMNTEAFF,TGTGCCAGCAGTTACGGGGGGATGAACACTGAAGCTTTCTTT
TRBV7-8,TRBJ2-3,-,-,CASSLTVSTDTQYF,TGTGCCAGCAGCTTAACAGTTAGCACAGATACGCAGTATTTT
TRBV5-8,TRBJ1-2,-,TRBD1,CASRAPGQETYGYTF,TGTGCCAGCAGAGCTCCGGGACAGGAGACCTATGGCTACACCTTC